The clone carrying this T cell receptor beta chain was detected many times. The antigen remains undetermined. The source of the sample is a study of T cells in Graves' hyperthyroidism and ophthalmopathy. Study findings and constraints: Ophthalmopathy was model-predicted a median approximately 6.4 months pre-onset.

Template material for amplifying TCR beta CDR3 regions consisted of RNA transcripts. An initial round of RT-PCR targeting the TCR CDR3 relied on the HTBI primer set. TCRdb re-analysed the multiplex PCR reads in MiXCR, keeping a single row per CDR3 protein. This table holds fewer than 450,000 distinct CDR3 sequences, 17% found once. The CDR3 is 15 residues long. Trimming took 0 bases from V and 5 from J; bases not matched to a gene: 7. CDR1 is DFQATT and CDR2 is SNEGSKA in the germline V gene (reference sequence). This chain joins TRBV20-1 and TRBJ2-7; TRBD2 agrees at 10 bases. Sample: blood. The sequence was obtained from a woman aged 30 to 39 with Graves' hyperthyroidism that later progressed to Graves' ophthalmopathy. Here the CDR3 reads CSAREGELAGDEQYF. CDR3 sequence (DNA): TGCAGTGCTAGAGAGGGAGAGCTAGCGGGAGACGAGCAGTACTTC.